This TCR beta chain derives from a study of shared clonotypes between healthy human individuals. Overall study context: CD4 naive cells filled three plates per donor, CD4 memory three, CD8 naive two and CD8 memory one.

Positive CCR7 selection of CD45RO-negative cells yielded the naive CD8 cells, and terminally differentiated effector memory CD45RA+ cells were excluded. This CDR3 has 15 amino acids. Germline assignment: CDR1 MDHEN and CDR2 SYDVKM. V lost 2 bases and J 5 bases, leaving 12 bases between the germline ends. The study's findings and limits: A handful of donors held about 5.1% of naive CD4 clonotypes in common. Non-shared clonotypes had lower generation probabilities than those shared by all four donors. Sequencing depth was predicted to influence how clonotypes are shared among donors.

About this clone itself: Its specificity is not known.

Only in-frame clones appear in the TCRdb table, and some are missing; sequencing was by immunoSEQ multiplex PCR. The data contain about 2.1 million clones, around 95% of them singletons. The sample taken for sequencing was naive CD8+ T cells from PBMCs. This TCR was recovered from a man between 18 and 35 years old in good health. Some clones in this sample may be carry-over from other donors' samples. The rearrangement uses TRBV28 and TRBJ1-4; unclear D gene. CDR3: CASSLTGGRNEKLFF. CDR3 nucleotides: TGTGCCAGCAGTTTAACGGGCGGACGAAATGAAAAACTGTTTTTT. The full variable domain, completed using reference TRBV28 and TRBJ1-4, is DVKVTQSSRYLVKRTGEKVFLECVQDMDHENMFWYRQDPGLGLRLIYFSYDVKMKEKGDIPEGYSVSREKKERFSLILESASTNQTSMYLCASSLTGGRNEKLFFGSGTQLSVL.